This TCR beta chain is from a study of CD8 T cells in ankylosing spondylitis. V dropped 5 bases and J dropped 8 bases, with 12 bases sitting between them. The CDR3 contains 12 residues. Each CDR3 protein gets one entry after TCRdb re-called the 5' RACE reads with MiXCR. The sample carries around 330,000 distinct CDR3 sequences, 9.5% to 13% recorded once. The sample was blood, either unsorted or a sorted T cell fraction (not recorded which). The V and J genes are TRBV12-3 or TRBV12-4 and TRBJ1-2; possibly TRBD1 for D (5 bases). This receptor was identified in a female donor with ankylosing spondylitis or in good health (not recorded which). CDR3: CASSAQGRGYTF. The CDR3 DNA reads as TGTGCCAGCAGTGCCCAGGGAAGGGGCTACACCTTC.